These T cell receptor beta chains were read from a single sample in a study of blood T cells in healthy people across ages. TCRdb reanalysed the 5' RACE reads using MiXCR and keeps one entry per CDR3 protein. This sample has 450,000 to 700,000 distinct CDR3 sequences, with about 26% found just once. The sequenced sample consisted of blood. Every receptor here comes from a woman aged 70-85 years in good health. Both conserved end residues are part of each CDR3. Each record gives: J gene, V gene, D gene, clone size, CDR3 protein, CDR3 DNA. The D gene is left open where the match is weak. The size entry is marked missing in some rows and otherwise reads once, few, many or a size class.

J: TRBJ2-2
V: TRBV27
D: TRBD1
size: few
CDR3: CASRRDSSNTGELFF
DNA: TGTGCCAGCAGAAGGGACAGCTCGAACACCGGGGAGCTGTTTTTT

J: TRBJ1-6
V: TRBV7-3
D: NA
size: few
CDR3: CASSLQGDNSPLHF
DNA: TGTGCCAGCAGCCTACAGGGCGATAATTCACCCCTCCACTTT

J: TRBJ1-2
V: TRBV7-2
D: NA
size: NA
CDR3: CASSLAAGSYGYTF
DNA: TGTGCCAGCAGCTTAGCGGCAGGGAGCTATGGCTACACCTTC

J: TRBJ1-4
V: TRBV18
D: TRBD1
size: NA
CDR3: CASSPGTATNEKLFF
DNA: TGTGCCAGCTCACCCGGGACAGCAACTAATGAAAAACTGTTTTTT

J: TRBJ1-2
V: TRBV6-1
D: NA
size: few
CDR3: CASSETSAGRGYTF
DNA: TGTGCCAGCAGTGAAACTTCAGCGGGGCGCGGCTACACCTTC

J: TRBJ2-4
V: TRBV28
D: NA
size: NA
CDR3: CASSLRGGNIQYF
DNA: TGTGCCAGCAGTTTAAGAGGGGGAAACATTCAGTACTTC

J: TRBJ2-1
V: TRBV9
D: TRBD2
size: NA
CDR3: CASSVGGVRNEQFF
DNA: TGTGCCAGCAGCGTGGGGGGGGTTAGAAATGAGCAGTTCTTC

J: TRBJ2-5
V: TRBV5-1
D: NA
size: once
CDR3: CASSSTGAGPQETQYF
DNA: TGCGCCAGCAGCTCGACGGGTGCAGGTCCTCAAGAGACCCAGTACTTC

J: TRBJ1-1
V: TRBV12-3/TRBV12-4
D: NA
size: NA
CDR3: CASSSGLGAFF
DNA: TGTGCCAGCAGCTCAGGGCTCGGAGCTTTCTTT

J: TRBJ2-1
V: TRBV7-6
D: NA
size: NA
CDR3: CASSWGAPQHEQFF
DNA: TGTGCCAGCAGTTGGGGGGCCCCCCAGCATGAGCAGTTCTTC

J: TRBJ2-1
V: TRBV30
D: NA
size: NA
CDR3: CAWSAGRRGEQFF
DNA: TGTGCCTGGAGTGCCGGAAGACGGGGTGAGCAGTTCTTC

J: TRBJ1-2
V: TRBV7-8
D: NA
size: NA
CDR3: CASSLGPRQNYGYTF
DNA: TGTGCCAGCAGCTTAGGCCCGAGACAAAACTATGGCTACACCTTC

J: TRBJ2-7
V: TRBV4-3
D: NA
size: few
CDR3: CASSQAGGVYEQYF
DNA: TGCGCCAGCAGCCAAGCAGGGGGGGTCTACGAGCAGTACTTC

J: TRBJ2-3
V: TRBV20-1
D: NA
size: NA
CDR3: CSAWALGGSGTDTQYF
DNA: TGCAGTGCTTGGGCGTTAGGAGGGAGTGGCACAGATACGCAGTATTTT

J: TRBJ2-3
V: TRBV2
D: TRBD2
size: NA
CDR3: CASSRGGGGTDTQYF
DNA: TGTGCCAGCAGCCGCGGCGGGGGGGGCACAGATACGCAGTATTTT

J: TRBJ2-1
V: TRBV6-5
D: TRBD1
size: NA
CDR3: CASSYPLRTGNNEQFF
DNA: TGTGCCAGCAGTTACCCGCTCAGGACAGGCAACAATGAGCAGTTCTTC

J: TRBJ2-1
V: TRBV5-6
D: NA
size: once
CDR3: CASSKGSGGQFF
DNA: TGTGCCAGCAGCAAGGGGTCGGGCGGGCAGTTCTTC

J: TRBJ1-5
V: TRBV19
D: NA
size: many
CDR3: CASGQQGNQPQHF
DNA: TGTGCCAGTGGCCAACAGGGTAATCAGCCCCAGCATTTT

J: TRBJ2-3
V: TRBV7-8
D: TRBD2
size: few
CDR3: CASSLGTSGGPNTQYF
DNA: TGTGCCAGCAGCTTAGGGACTAGCGGGGGACCCAACACGCAGTATTTT

J: TRBJ2-5
V: TRBV5-1
D: TRBD2
size: many
CDR3: CASSSSGGPQETQYF
DNA: TGTGCCAGCAGCTCTAGCGGGGGTCCGCAAGAGACCCAGTACTTC

J: TRBJ2-3
V: TRBV5-1
D: NA
size: few
CDR3: CASSGGVHKYF
DNA: TGCGCCAGCAGCGGTGGGGTTCATAAGTATTTT

J: TRBJ2-1
V: TRBV10-3
D: NA
size: few
CDR3: CADLTRNEQFF
DNA: TGTGCCGACTTGACTAGAAATGAGCAGTTCTTC

J: TRBJ2-7
V: TRBV5-1
D: NA
size: few
CDR3: CASSLTGDSYEQYF
DNA: TGCGCCAGCAGCTTGACAGGTGACTCCTACGAGCAGTACTTC

J: TRBJ1-1
V: TRBV29-1
D: NA
size: NA
CDR3: CSVQTGMNTEAFF
DNA: TGCAGCGTTCAAACCGGGATGAACACTGAAGCTTTCTTT

J: TRBJ1-2
V: TRBV10-3
D: NA
size: NA
CDR3: CAISGGTNDGYTF
DNA: TGTGCCATCAGTGGCGGGACGAATGATGGCTACACCTTC

J: TRBJ2-2
V: TRBV10-3
D: NA
size: few
CDR3: CAISVPGRSGELFF
DNA: TGTGCCATCAGCGTTCCGGGACGAAGCGGGGAGCTGTTTTTT

J: TRBJ2-1
V: TRBV4-3
D: NA
size: few
CDR3: CAGSQDLYGGAENEQFF
DNA: TGCGCCGGCAGCCAAGATTTGTATGGGGGGGCAGAAAATGAGCAGTTCTTC

J: TRBJ2-7
V: TRBV6-6
D: TRBD2
size: few
CDR3: CASSGLAGSYEQYF
DNA: TGTGCCAGCAGTGGACTAGCGGGTTCCTACGAGCAGTACTTC

J: TRBJ1-1
V: TRBV29-1
D: TRBD1
size: NA
CDR3: CSHTGGYRTEAFF
DNA: TGCAGCCATACAGGGGGCTATCGCACTGAAGCTTTCTTT

J: TRBJ1-1
V: TRBV20-1
D: TRBD1
size: NA
CDR3: CRGTGGRGLNTEAFF
DNA: TGCAGGGGGACAGGGGGCAGGGGATTGAACACTGAAGCTTTCTTT

J: TRBJ2-2
V: TRBV7-2
D: NA
size: few
CDR3: CASSLIEGSLSGELFF
DNA: TGTGCCAGCAGCTTAATTGAGGGCAGCTTATCCGGGGAGCTGTTTTTT

J: TRBJ1-4
V: TRBV14
D: NA
size: few
CDR3: CASSQDRQKLFF
DNA: TGTGCCAGCAGCCAAGATCGGCAAAAACTGTTTTTT

J: TRBJ2-2
V: TRBV5-1
D: NA
size: NA
CDR3: CASSRVASNTGELFF
DNA: TGCGCCAGCAGCCGGGTAGCATCTAACACCGGGGAGCTGTTTTTT

J: TRBJ2-6
V: TRBV12-3/TRBV12-4
D: NA
size: NA
CDR3: CASSKNQGSGANVLTF
DNA: TGTGCCAGCAGTAAAAATCAGGGGTCTGGGGCCAACGTCCTGACTTTC

J: TRBJ2-5
V: TRBV12-5
D: TRBD2
size: NA
CDR3: CASGSRGVVGQETQYF
DNA: TGTGCTAGTGGTTCACGGGGGGTGGTGGGGCAAGAGACCCAGTACTTC

J: TRBJ1-1
V: TRBV12-3/TRBV12-4
D: NA
size: NA
CDR3: CASSEGGMEAFF
DNA: TGTGCCAGCAGTGAAGGGGGTATGGAAGCTTTCTTT

J: TRBJ1-5
V: TRBV20-1
D: NA
size: NA
CDR3: CSARPLTVDSNQPQHF
DNA: TGCAGTGCTAGACCCCTGACAGTGGATAGCAATCAGCCCCAGCATTTT

J: TRBJ2-2
V: TRBV6-6
D: NA
size: NA
CDR3: CASGRSGARNTGELFF
DNA: TGTGCCAGTGGAAGATCCGGGGCCCGAAACACCGGGGAGCTGTTTTTT

J: TRBJ2-2
V: TRBV2
D: NA
size: few
CDR3: CASRLDGTGELFF
DNA: TGTGCCAGCCGGCTAGACGGCACCGGGGAGCTGTTTTTT

J: TRBJ1-5
V: TRBV7-2
D: NA
size: few
CDR3: CASSERVSNQPQHF
DNA: TGTGCCAGCAGCGAGAGAGTGAGCAATCAGCCCCAGCATTTT

J: TRBJ2-3
V: TRBV14
D: NA
size: NA
CDR3: CASSQELQATDTQYF
DNA: TGTGCCAGCAGCCAAGAGTTACAAGCCACAGATACGCAGTATTTT

J: TRBJ2-1
V: TRBV20-1
D: TRBD2
size: NA
CDR3: CSARSPGTSGGNEQFF
DNA: TGCAGTGCTAGGTCCCCCGGGACTAGCGGGGGCAATGAGCAGTTCTTC

J: TRBJ2-7
V: TRBV6-5
D: TRBD2
size: NA
CDR3: CASSTTAAGAYEQYF
DNA: TGTGCCAGCAGTACCACGGCGGCGGGGGCCTACGAGCAGTACTTC

J: TRBJ1-2
V: TRBV29-1
D: NA
size: few
CDR3: CSVEGIAGYTF
DNA: TGCAGCGTTGAGGGTATAGCCGGCTACACCTTC

J: TRBJ1-1
V: TRBV20-1
D: NA
size: few
CDR3: CSARGLSTEAFF
DNA: TGCAGTGCTAGAGGGTTAAGCACTGAAGCTTTCTTT

J: TRBJ1-5
V: TRBV7-3
D: NA
size: NA
CDR3: CASSLTGVGNQPQHF
DNA: TGTGCCAGCAGCTTAACGGGAGTGGGCAATCAGCCCCAGCATTTT